This T cell receptor (beta chain) comes out of a study of blood T cell repertoires in COVID-19. Study in general: From the United States, Italy and Spain came samples of acute and convalescent COVID-19. In each case, the material was cDNA or gDNA derived from T cells, B-cell-depleted T cells, or PBMCs.

Per the study methods: Nucleated cell number was recorded as an estimate derived from reference gene primer amplification. Sequenced by immunoSEQ multiplex PCR; TCRdb stores in-frame clones only, minus some. For V, J and clone size, that table is used; D and trimming come from the DNA. The sample holds 55,000 to 70,000 clones, 65% to 80% seen once. V shed 10 bases and J 3 bases; nucleotides not matched to a gene: 19. The length of the CDR3 is 18 residues. Per the germline V gene, CDR1 is LGHDT and CDR2 is YNNKEL (reference sequence). What was sequenced was peripheral blood. The V call is TRBV3-1 (or the pseudogene TRBV3-2), the J call TRBJ1-4, with TRBD1 identical over 8 bases. This TCR was sampled from a human donor in a cohort sampled during active COVID-19. The CDR3 region is CAKQMHAPGGKANEKLFF. In nucleotides, the CDR3 is TGTGCCAAGCAGATGCACGCCCCAGGGGGCAAGGCTAATGAAAAACTGTTTTTT.